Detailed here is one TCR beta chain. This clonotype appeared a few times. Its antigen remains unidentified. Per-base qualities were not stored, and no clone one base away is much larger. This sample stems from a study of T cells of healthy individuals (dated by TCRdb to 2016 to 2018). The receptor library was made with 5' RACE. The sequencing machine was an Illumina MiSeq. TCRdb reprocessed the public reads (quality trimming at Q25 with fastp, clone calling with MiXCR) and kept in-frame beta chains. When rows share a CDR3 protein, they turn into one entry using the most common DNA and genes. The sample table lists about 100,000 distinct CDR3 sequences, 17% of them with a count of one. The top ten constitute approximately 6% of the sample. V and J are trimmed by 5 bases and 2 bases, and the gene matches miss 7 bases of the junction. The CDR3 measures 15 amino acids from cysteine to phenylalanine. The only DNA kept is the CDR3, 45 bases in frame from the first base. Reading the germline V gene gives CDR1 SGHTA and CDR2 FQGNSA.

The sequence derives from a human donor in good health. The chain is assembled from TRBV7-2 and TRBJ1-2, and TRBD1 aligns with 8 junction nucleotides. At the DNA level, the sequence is TGTGCCAGCAGCCTCGACAGGGGACAGAACTATGGCTACACCTTC. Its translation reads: CASSLDRGQNYGYTF. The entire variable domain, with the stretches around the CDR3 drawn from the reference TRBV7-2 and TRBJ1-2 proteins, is GAGVSQSPSNKVTEKGKDVELRCDPISGHTALYWYRQSLGQGLEFLIYFQGNSAPDKSGLPSDRFSAERTGGSVSTLTIQRTQQEDSAVYLCASSLDRGQNYGYTFGSGTRLTVV.